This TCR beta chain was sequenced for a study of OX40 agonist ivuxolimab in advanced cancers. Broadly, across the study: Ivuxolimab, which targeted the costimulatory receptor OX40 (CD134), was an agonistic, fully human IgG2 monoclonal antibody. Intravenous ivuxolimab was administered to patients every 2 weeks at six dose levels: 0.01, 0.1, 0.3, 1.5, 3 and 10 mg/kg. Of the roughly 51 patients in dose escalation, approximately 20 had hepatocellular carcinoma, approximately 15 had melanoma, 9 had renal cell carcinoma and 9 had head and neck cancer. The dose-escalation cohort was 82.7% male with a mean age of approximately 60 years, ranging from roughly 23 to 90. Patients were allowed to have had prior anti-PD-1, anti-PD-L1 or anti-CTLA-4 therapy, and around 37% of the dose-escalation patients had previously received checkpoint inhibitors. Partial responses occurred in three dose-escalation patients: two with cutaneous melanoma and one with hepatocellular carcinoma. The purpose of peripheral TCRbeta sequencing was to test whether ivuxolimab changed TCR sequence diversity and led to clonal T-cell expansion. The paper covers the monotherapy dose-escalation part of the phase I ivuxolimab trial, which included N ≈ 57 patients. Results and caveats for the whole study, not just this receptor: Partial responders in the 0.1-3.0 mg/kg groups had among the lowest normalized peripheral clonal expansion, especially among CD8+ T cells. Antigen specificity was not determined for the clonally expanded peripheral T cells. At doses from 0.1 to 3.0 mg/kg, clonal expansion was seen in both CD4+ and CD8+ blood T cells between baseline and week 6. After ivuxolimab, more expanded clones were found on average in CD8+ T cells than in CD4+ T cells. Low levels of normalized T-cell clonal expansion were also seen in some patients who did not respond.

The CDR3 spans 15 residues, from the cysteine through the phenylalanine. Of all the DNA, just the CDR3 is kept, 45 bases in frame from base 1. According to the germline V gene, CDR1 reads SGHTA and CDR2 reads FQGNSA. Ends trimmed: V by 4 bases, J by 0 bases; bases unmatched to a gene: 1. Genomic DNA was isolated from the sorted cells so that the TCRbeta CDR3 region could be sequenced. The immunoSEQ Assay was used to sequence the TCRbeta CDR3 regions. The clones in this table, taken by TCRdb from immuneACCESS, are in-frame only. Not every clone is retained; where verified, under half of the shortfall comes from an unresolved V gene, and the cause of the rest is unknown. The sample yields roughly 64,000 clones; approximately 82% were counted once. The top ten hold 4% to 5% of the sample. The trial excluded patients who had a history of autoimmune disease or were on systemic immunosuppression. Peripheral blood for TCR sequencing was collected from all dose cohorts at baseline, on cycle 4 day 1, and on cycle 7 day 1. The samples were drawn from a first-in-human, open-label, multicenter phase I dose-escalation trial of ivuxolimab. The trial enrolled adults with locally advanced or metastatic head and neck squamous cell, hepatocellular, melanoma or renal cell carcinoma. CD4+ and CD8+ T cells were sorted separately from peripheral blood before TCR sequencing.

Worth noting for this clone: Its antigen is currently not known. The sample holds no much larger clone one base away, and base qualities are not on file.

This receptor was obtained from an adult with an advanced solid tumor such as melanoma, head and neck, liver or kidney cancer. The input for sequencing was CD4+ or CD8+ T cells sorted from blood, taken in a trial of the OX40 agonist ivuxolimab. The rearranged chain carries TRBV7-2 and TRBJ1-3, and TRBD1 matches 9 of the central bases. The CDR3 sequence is CASSWGQGSGNTIYF. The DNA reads TGTGCCAGCAGCTGGGGACAGGGCTCTGGAAACACCATATATTTT. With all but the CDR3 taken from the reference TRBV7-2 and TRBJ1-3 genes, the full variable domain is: GAGVSQSPSNKVTEKGKDVELRCDPISGHTALYWYRQSLGQGLEFLIYFQGNSAPDKSGLPSDRFSAERTGGSVSTLTIQRTQQEDSAVYLCASSWGQGSGNTIYFGEGSWLTVV.